These T cell receptor beta chains were read from a single sample in a study of T cells in Graves' hyperthyroidism and ophthalmopathy. TCRdb fed the multiplex PCR reads into MiXCR, producing one record per CDR3 protein. Among approximately 510,000 distinct CDR3 sequences listed, less than 25% were seen once. Sequencing was done on a sample of blood. The receptors originated from a man between 18 and 29 years old with Graves' hyperthyroidism. CDR3s include the opening cysteine and the closing phenylalanine or tryptophan. D genes are given only for firm matches. Where a row states a size, it is once, few, many or the class of an expanded clone; other rows omit it.

J gene: TRBJ2-2; D gene: TRBD1; clone size: many; V gene: TRBV24-1; CDR3 protein: CATVQRDRGRENTGELFF; CDR3 DNA: TGTGCCACCGTGCAAAGGGACAGGGGGCGCGAGAACACCGGGGAGCTGTTTTTT
J gene: TRBJ1-1; D gene: .; clone size: .; V gene: TRBV5-1; CDR3 protein: CASSLASNQNTEAFF; CDR3 DNA: TGCGCCAGCAGCTTGGCATCTAACCAGAACACTGAAGCTTTCTTT
J gene: TRBJ1-2; D gene: .; clone size: many; V gene: TRBV11-2; CDR3 protein: CASSLEVGHNYGYTF; CDR3 DNA: TGTGCCAGCAGCTTAGAGGTCGGGCACAACTATGGCTACACCTTC
J gene: TRBJ2-5; D gene: .; clone size: .; V gene: TRBV11-2; CDR3 protein: CASSFRGVQETQYF; CDR3 DNA: TGTGCCAGCAGCTTCAGGGGGGTTCAAGAGACCCAGTACTTC
J gene: TRBJ2-7; D gene: TRBD1; clone size: many; V gene: TRBV12-3/TRBV12-4; CDR3 protein: CASSGTAFSYEQYF; CDR3 DNA: TGTGCCAGCAGCGGGACAGCCTTCTCCTACGAGCAGTACTTC
J gene: TRBJ2-7; D gene: TRBD2; clone size: .; V gene: TRBV29-1; CDR3 protein: CSGTSGGFYEQYF; CDR3 DNA: TGCAGCGGAACCAGCGGGGGGTTCTACGAGCAGTACTTC
J gene: TRBJ1-2; D gene: .; clone size: .; V gene: TRBV27; CDR3 protein: CASRSILASNYGYTF; CDR3 DNA: TGTGCCAGCCGTAGTATTCTGGCCTCTAACTATGGCTACACCTTC
J gene: TRBJ2-5; D gene: .; clone size: many; V gene: TRBV27; CDR3 protein: CASSPTSGPQETQYF; CDR3 DNA: TGTGCCAGCAGTCCAACTTCGGGACCCCAAGAGACCCAGTACTTC
J gene: TRBJ1-2; D gene: TRBD1; clone size: many; V gene: TRBV12-3/TRBV12-4; CDR3 protein: CASSFQVGRGQAGYTF; CDR3 DNA: TGTGCCAGCAGTTTCCAAGTGGGCAGGGGGCAGGCTGGCTACACCTTC
J gene: TRBJ2-4; D gene: TRBD2; clone size: few; V gene: TRBV6-2/TRBV6-3; CDR3 protein: CASTHTSGGAGSKNIQYF; CDR3 DNA: TGTGCCAGCACCCACACTAGCGGGGGGGCCGGGTCCAAAAACATTCAGTACTTC
J gene: TRBJ1-5; D gene: .; clone size: few; V gene: TRBV7-9; CDR3 protein: CASSPNEGQPQHF; CDR3 DNA: TGTGCCAGCAGCCCAAATGAGGGTCAGCCCCAGCATTTT
J gene: TRBJ2-7; D gene: TRBD1; clone size: many; V gene: TRBV2; CDR3 protein: CASVGTGSLEQYF; CDR3 DNA: TGTGCCAGCGTAGGGACAGGGTCCCTCGAGCAGTACTTC
J gene: TRBJ2-4; D gene: .; clone size: many; V gene: TRBV6-1; CDR3 protein: CASGEGGLAKNIQYF; CDR3 DNA: TGTGCCAGCGGTGAAGGGGGTCTAGCCAAAAACATTCAGTACTTC
J gene: TRBJ1-1; D gene: .; clone size: few; V gene: TRBV4-1; CDR3 protein: CASSRQGFTEAFF; CDR3 DNA: TGCGCCAGCAGCCGCCAGGGCTTCACTGAAGCTTTCTTT
J gene: TRBJ2-7; D gene: TRBD2; clone size: .; V gene: TRBV6-9; CDR3 protein: CASRGGSGGSNEQYF; CDR3 DNA: TGTGCCAGCAGAGGGGGTAGCGGGGGGAGCAACGAGCAGTACTTC
J gene: TRBJ2-7; D gene: TRBD1; clone size: .; V gene: TRBV10-3; CDR3 protein: CAISNRGSEGQYF; CDR3 DNA: TGTGCCATCAGTAACAGGGGGTCCGAGGGGCAGTACTTC
J gene: TRBJ1-2; D gene: .; clone size: .; V gene: TRBV6-2/TRBV6-3; CDR3 protein: CASGGAGASGYTF; CDR3 DNA: TGTGCCAGCGGGGGGGCAGGGGCGAGTGGCTACACCTTC
J gene: TRBJ2-7; D gene: TRBD2; clone size: .; V gene: TRBV6-4; CDR3 protein: CATSGGDYEQYF; CDR3 DNA: TGTGCCACTAGCGGGGGGGATTACGAGCAGTACTTC
J gene: TRBJ2-3; D gene: TRBD2; clone size: many; V gene: TRBV11-2; CDR3 protein: CASSRTSGGSTDTQYF; CDR3 DNA: TGTGCCAGCAGCCGAACAAGCGGGGGGAGCACAGATACGCAGTATTTT
J gene: TRBJ2-7; D gene: .; clone size: .; V gene: TRBV6-1; CDR3 protein: CATEAGEWNEQYF; CDR3 DNA: TGTGCCACCGAGGCAGGGGAGTGGAACGAGCAGTACTTC
J gene: TRBJ1-2; D gene: .; clone size: .; V gene: TRBV28; CDR3 protein: CASSLFEVDYYGYTF; CDR3 DNA: TGTGCCAGCAGTTTATTTGAGGTGGATTACTATGGCTACACCTTC
J gene: TRBJ2-2; D gene: TRBD2; clone size: few; V gene: TRBV7-8; CDR3 protein: CASSLAHSGGRSGELFF; CDR3 DNA: TGTGCCAGCAGCTTAGCGCATAGCGGGGGGAGATCCGGGGAGCTGTTTTTT
J gene: TRBJ2-2; D gene: TRBD1; clone size: .; V gene: TRBV28; CDR3 protein: CASSLIQGATGELFF; CDR3 DNA: TGTGCCAGCAGTTTAATCCAGGGGGCCACCGGGGAGCTGTTTTTT
J gene: TRBJ1-1; D gene: .; clone size: .; V gene: TRBV30; CDR3 protein: CAWSKGWTNTEAFF; CDR3 DNA: TGTGCCTGGAGTAAGGGGTGGACGAACACTGAAGCTTTCTTT
J gene: TRBJ2-7; D gene: TRBD1; clone size: many; V gene: TRBV2; CDR3 protein: CASGQQGYEQYF; CDR3 DNA: TGTGCCAGCGGTCAACAGGGGTACGAGCAGTACTTC
J gene: TRBJ2-7; D gene: TRBD2; clone size: .; V gene: TRBV28; CDR3 protein: CASSQVLAGTFDEQYF; CDR3 DNA: TGTGCCAGCAGCCAAGTGCTAGCGGGGACATTTGACGAGCAGTACTTC
J gene: TRBJ2-5; D gene: TRBD1; clone size: many; V gene: TRBV30; CDR3 protein: CAWSNRGETQYF; CDR3 DNA: TGTGCCTGGAGTAACAGGGGGGAGACCCAGTACTTC
J gene: TRBJ1-2; D gene: TRBD1; clone size: many; V gene: TRBV27; CDR3 protein: CASSLMGQGAANYGYTF; CDR3 DNA: TGTGCCAGCAGTTTAATGGGACAGGGGGCTGCTAACTATGGCTACACCTTC
J gene: TRBJ2-7; D gene: .; clone size: .; V gene: TRBV12-5; CDR3 protein: CASGFVLAPDYEQYF; CDR3 DNA: TGTGCTAGTGGTTTCGTTCTAGCGCCCGACTACGAGCAGTACTTC